These T cell receptor beta chains were read from a single sample in a study of T cells expressing NK-cell markers. One entry per CDR3 protein, without DNA, is what TCRdb gives after re-calling the 5' RACE reads. This repertoire includes 550,000 or so distinct CDR3 sequences. The sample taken for sequencing was blood T cells: a sorted CD56 or NKG2C T cell subset, CD4+ or CD8+ T cells, or bulk PBMC T cells (not recorded which). The receptors here all came from a young man in good health. The CDR3 runs from the conserved cysteine through the conserved F or W. Each record gives: V gene, J gene, CDR3 protein.

v_call: TRBV6-1; j_call: TRBJ1-4; cdr3_aa: CASSREGARSNEKLFF
v_call: TRBV20-1; j_call: TRBJ2-5; cdr3_aa: CSATPFTETQYF
v_call: TRBV20-1; j_call: TRBJ2-1; cdr3_aa: CSALPGLAGRDEQFF
v_call: TRBV3-1; j_call: TRBJ2-3; cdr3_aa: CASSQDGLGTDTQYF
v_call: TRBV27; j_call: TRBJ1-5; cdr3_aa: CASSITGGAGQPQHF
v_call: TRBV4-1; j_call: TRBJ2-7; cdr3_aa: CASSQDLTGIYEQYF
v_call: TRBV28; j_call: TRBJ2-1; cdr3_aa: CASTKIIRTSGREGEQFF
v_call: TRBV5-1; j_call: TRBJ1-2; cdr3_aa: CASSSDGRNNYGYTF
v_call: TRBV7-2; j_call: TRBJ2-3; cdr3_aa: CASSLGGPSADTQYF
v_call: TRBV5-6; j_call: TRBJ2-4; cdr3_aa: CASSLAVSVLKNIQYF
v_call: TRBV29-1; j_call: TRBJ2-7; cdr3_aa: CSVGGGSVYEQYF
v_call: TRBV10-3; j_call: TRBJ2-7; cdr3_aa: CAISDPLPYEQYF
v_call: TRBV6-5; j_call: TRBJ2-3; cdr3_aa: CASSYSLAGHTPRTDTQYF
v_call: TRBV7-2; j_call: TRBJ2-4; cdr3_aa: CASSRMGGSYIQYF